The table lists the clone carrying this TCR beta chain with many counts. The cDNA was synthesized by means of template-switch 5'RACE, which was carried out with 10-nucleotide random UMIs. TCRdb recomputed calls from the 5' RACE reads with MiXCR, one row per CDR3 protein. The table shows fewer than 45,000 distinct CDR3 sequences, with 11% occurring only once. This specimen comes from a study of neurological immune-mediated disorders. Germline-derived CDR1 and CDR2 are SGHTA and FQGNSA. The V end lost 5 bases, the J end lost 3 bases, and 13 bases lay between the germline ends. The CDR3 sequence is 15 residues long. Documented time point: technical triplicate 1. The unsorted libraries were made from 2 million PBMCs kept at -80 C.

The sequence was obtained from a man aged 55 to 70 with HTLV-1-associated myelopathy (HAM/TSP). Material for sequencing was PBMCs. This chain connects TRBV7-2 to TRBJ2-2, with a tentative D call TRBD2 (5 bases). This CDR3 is CASSRSGADTGELFF. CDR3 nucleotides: TGTGCCAGCAGCCGCAGCGGAGCGGACACCGGGGAGCTGTTTTTT.